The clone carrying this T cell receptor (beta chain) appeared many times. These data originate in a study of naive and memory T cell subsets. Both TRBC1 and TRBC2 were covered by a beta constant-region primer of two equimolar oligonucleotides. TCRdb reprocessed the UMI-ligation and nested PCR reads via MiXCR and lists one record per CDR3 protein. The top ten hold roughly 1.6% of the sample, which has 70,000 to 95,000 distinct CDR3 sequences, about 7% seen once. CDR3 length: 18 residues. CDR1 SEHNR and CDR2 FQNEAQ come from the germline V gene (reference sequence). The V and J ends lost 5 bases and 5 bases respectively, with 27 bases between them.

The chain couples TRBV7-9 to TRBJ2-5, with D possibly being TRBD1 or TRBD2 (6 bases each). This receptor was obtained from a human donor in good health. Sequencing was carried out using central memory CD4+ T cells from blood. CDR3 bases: TGTGCCAGCAGCGGAGCCGAACATCCGGGGGCAGGGAGGGAGACCCAGTACTTC. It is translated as CASSGAEHPGAGRETQYF.